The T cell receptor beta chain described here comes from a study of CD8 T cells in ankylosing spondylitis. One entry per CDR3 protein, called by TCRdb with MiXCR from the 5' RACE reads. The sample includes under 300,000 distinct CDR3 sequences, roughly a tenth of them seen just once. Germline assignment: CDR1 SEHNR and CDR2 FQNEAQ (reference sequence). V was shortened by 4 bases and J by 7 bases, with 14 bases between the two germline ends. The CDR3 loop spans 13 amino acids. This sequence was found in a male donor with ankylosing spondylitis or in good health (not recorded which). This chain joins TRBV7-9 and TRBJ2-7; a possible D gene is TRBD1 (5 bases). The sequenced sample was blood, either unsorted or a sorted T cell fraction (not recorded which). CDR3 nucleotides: TGTGCCAGCAGCTCTATGGACAAAAGGGAGCAGTACTTC. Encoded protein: CASSSMDKREQYF.